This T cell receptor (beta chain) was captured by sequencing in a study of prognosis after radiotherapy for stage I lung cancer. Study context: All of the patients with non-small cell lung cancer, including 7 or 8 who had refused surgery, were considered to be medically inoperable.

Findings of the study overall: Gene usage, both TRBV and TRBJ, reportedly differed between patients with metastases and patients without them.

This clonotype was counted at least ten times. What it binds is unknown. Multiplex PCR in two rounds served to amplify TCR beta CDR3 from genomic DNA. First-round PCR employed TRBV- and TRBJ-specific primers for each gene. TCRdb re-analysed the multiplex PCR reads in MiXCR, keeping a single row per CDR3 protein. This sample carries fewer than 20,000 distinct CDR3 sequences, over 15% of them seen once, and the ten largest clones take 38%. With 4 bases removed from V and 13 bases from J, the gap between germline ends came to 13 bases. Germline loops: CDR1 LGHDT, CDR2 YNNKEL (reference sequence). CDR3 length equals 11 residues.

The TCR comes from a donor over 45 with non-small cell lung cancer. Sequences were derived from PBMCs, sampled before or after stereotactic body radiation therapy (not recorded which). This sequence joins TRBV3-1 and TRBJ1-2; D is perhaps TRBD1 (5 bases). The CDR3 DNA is TGTGCCAGCAGCCGCCGGGACGCTACCACCTTC. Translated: CASSRRDATTF.